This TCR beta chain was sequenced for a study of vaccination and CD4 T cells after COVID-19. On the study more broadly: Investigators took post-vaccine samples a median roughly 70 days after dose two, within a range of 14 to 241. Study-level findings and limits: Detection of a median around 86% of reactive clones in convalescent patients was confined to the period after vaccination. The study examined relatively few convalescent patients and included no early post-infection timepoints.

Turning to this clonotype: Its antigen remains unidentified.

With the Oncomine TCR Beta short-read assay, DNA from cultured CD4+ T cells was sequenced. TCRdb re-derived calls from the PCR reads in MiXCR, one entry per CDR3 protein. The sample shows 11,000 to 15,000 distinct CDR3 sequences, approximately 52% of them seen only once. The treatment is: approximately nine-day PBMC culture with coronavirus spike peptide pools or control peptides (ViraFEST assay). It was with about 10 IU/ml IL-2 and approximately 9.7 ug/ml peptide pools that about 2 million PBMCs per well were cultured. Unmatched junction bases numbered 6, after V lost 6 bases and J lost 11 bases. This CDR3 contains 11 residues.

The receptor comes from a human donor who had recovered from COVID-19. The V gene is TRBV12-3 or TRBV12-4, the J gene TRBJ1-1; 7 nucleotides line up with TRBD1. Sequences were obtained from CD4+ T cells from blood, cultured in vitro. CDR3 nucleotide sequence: TGTGCCAGCAGCCCCGGACAGGAGGCTTTCTTT. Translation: CASSPGQEAFF.